The entry that follows covers one T cell receptor beta chain sequence. Antigen: not known. Other DNA sequences within the sample encode an identical CDR3. The germline V gene encodes CDR1 LNHNV and CDR2 YYDKDF (reference sequence). V lost 5 bases, J lost 3 bases, and 0 bases stayed unmatched. The CDR3 is 12 residues long. How the authors handled the data: ImmunoSEQ output lacked quality scores and full-length reads, limiting matched filtering. The method was immunoSEQ multiplex PCR; TCRdb's version includes in-frame clones alone and lacks a portion of them. That table furnishes V, J and clone size, whereas the DNA furnished D and trimming. The data show 2,100,000 or so clones, approximately 96% seen once. The data were taken from a study of shared clonotypes between healthy human individuals. Study findings and constraints: The authors expected sequencing depth to affect clonotype sharing among donors. When compared with the clonotypes that were shared by all four sorted-subset donors, the non-shared clonotypes turned out to have lower generation probabilities.

Sample: naive CD4+ T cells sorted from blood. Described subset: CD45RA+ positively selected. This TCR was sampled from a man between 18 and 35 years old in good health. This chain joins TRBV15 and TRBJ2-7, with 8 bases aligning to TRBD2. CDR3 region: CATSRGGYEQYF. CDR3 DNA sequence: TGTGCCACCAGCCGGGGGGGCTACGAGCAGTACTTC.